These 16 T cell receptor beta chains came from one sample sequenced in a study of T cell responses to AZD1222 COVID-19 vaccine. The repertoire was sequenced with immunoSEQ multiplex PCR; TCRdb's copy has only in-frame clones and lacks some. Seen here are fewer than 130,000 clones, approximately 94% observed once, and the top ten hold 2.9%. The sequencing used peripheral blood, collected 28 days after the second AZD1222 dose. These TCRs come from an adult who received the AZD1222 COVID-19 vaccine.

This chain joins TRBV11-2 and TRBJ1-2; TRBD1 agrees at 8 bases. The CDR3 sequence is 15 residues long. Unmatched junction bases numbered 5, after V lost 4 bases and J lost 1 base. CDR1 is SGHAT and CDR2 is FQNNGV in the germline V gene. The CDR3 region is CASSSGTGDNYGYTF. DNA for the CDR3: TGTGCCAGCAGCTCCGGGACAGGAGATAACTATGGCTACACCTTC.

The gene calls are TRBV25-1 and TRBJ1-1; tentative D call: TRBD1 (6 bases). Per germline, CDR1 MGHDK and CDR2 SYGVNS. V dropped 10 bases and J dropped 1 base, with 10 bases sitting between them. The CDR3 has 12 residues. In DNA form, the CDR3 reads TGTGCCACGAAGGGGGGGAACACTGAAGCTTTCTTT. Its translation is CATKGGNTEAFF.

In DNA form, the CDR3 reads TGTGCCAGCAGCTTGGGGCATGTGGGCGAGACCCAGTACTTC. This encodes CASSLGHVGETQYF. This rearrangement joins TRBV7-9 to TRBJ2-5; possible D gene TRBD1, 5 bases. The V gene lost 3 bases and the J gene lost 5 bases, with 13 bases spanning the gap. This CDR3 spans 14 amino acids. Germline-derived CDR1 and CDR2 are SEHNR and FQNEAQ (reference sequence).

The rearrangement links TRBV5-4 to TRBJ2-2, with TRBD2 matching over 13 bases. The CDR3 is made up of 18 amino acids. Germline loops: CDR1 SGHNT, CDR2 YYREEE (reference sequence). The ends lost 4 bases at V and 7 bases at J; junction bases unmatched: 13. The CDR3 DNA follows: TGTGCCAGCAGCAGGACTAGCGGGGGCCCCTCCGATGGCGGGGAGCTGTTTTTT. As protein: CASSRTSGGPSDGGELFF.

This clone was seen a single time. The chain combines TRBV4-1 with TRBJ2-1; 7 bases match TRBD2. This CDR3 region has 17 residues. V trimming: 1 base; J trimming: 0 bases; junction bases outside the gene matches: 6. Germline V CDR1 and CDR2: MGHRA, YSYEKL. CDR3 sequence: CASSQGSLAASYNEQFF. The CDR3 bases are TGCGCCAGCAGCCAAGGTTCTCTAGCGGCCTCCTACAATGAGCAGTTCTTC.

This rearrangement joins TRBV19 to TRBJ1-5; D not resolved. CDR3 size: 16 residues. Germline lookup yields CDR1 LNHDA and CDR2 SQIVND (reference sequence). V was clipped by 1 base and J by 2 bases, with 12 bases between them. The CDR3 coding sequence is TGTGCCAGTAGTATAGTCTCCTTGATGGGCAATCAGCCCCAGCATTTT. Translating it yields CASSIVSLMGNQPQHF.

A single count supports this clone. The rearrangement links TRBV5-6 to TRBJ1-2; D uncertain. Germline assignment: CDR1 SGHDT and CDR2 YYEEEE. V shed 4 bases and J shed 4 bases, with 5 bases lying between them. This CDR3 contains 11 residues. DNA for the CDR3: TGTGCCAGCAGCGTTGGCTATGGCTACACCTTC. Translating gives CASSVGYGYTF. The whole variable domain, remainder taken from reference TRBV5-6 and TRBJ1-2, is DAGVTQSPTHLIKTRGQQVTLRCSPKSGHDTVSWYQQALGQGPQFIFQYYEEEERQRGNFPDRFSGHQFPNYSSELNVNALLLGDSALYLCASSVGYGYTFGSGTRLTVV.

This sequence joins TRBV5-4 and TRBJ1-1, with D unclear. Deletions cut 4 bases from V and 2 bases from J, with 15 bases between. This CDR3 region has 15 residues. Germline loops: CDR1 SGHNT, CDR2 YYREEE (reference sequence). The CDR3 sequence is CASSPYRTYNTEAFF. The CDR3 DNA reads as TGTGCCAGCAGCCCCTATCGGACTTACAACACTGAAGCTTTCTTT.

The chain couples TRBV9 to TRBJ2-1; 10 bases map to TRBD2. With V trimmed by 0 bases and J by 4 bases, 4 bases remained unmatched. The CDR3 totals 16 residues. Per the germline V gene, CDR1 is SGDLS and CDR2 is YYNGEE. The CDR3 here is CASSVASGGSYNEQFF. CDR3 DNA: TGTGCCAGCAGCGTAGCTAGCGGGGGATCTTACAATGAGCAGTTCTTC.

This chain links TRBV9 with TRBJ2-3, with D unclear. The CDR3 length is 15 residues. CDR1 is SGDLS, CDR2 YYNGEE, per germline. The V gene lost 0 bases and the J gene lost 0 bases, with 8 bases spanning the gap. The CDR3 DNA is TGTGCCAGCAGCGTAGAGGTTCCTAGCACAGATACGCAGTATTTT. Translation gives CASSVEVPSTDTQYF.

J is TRBJ2-5 and V is TRBV12-3 or TRBV12-4; D call uncertain. Trimming removed 7 bases at V and 3 bases at J, with 12 bases between. This CDR3 contains 13 residues. The CDR3 region has the DNA TGTGCCAGCACCCAAGGGTTCAAAGAGACCCAGTACTTC. It translates to CASTQGFKETQYF.

The rearrangement links TRBV3-1 (or the pseudogene TRBV3-2) to TRBJ1-5, with 11 bases lining up with TRBD1. The CDR3 is 19 amino acids. V lost 0 bases and J lost 0; bases outside the gene matches: 7. Germline V gene data show CDR1 as LGHDT and CDR2 as YNNKEL (reference sequence). The CDR3: CASSQDGDRGRISNQPQHF. CDR3 nucleotide sequence: TGTGCCAGCAGCCAAGATGGGGACAGGGGGAGGATTAGCAATCAGCCCCAGCATTTT.

For the CDR3, the DNA is TGTGCCAGCAGTGACTCTAGCGGGGGGGCCACCGGGGAGCTGTTTTTT. It specifies CASSDSSGGATGELFF. The chain carries TRBV6-4 and TRBJ2-2; 11 bases align to TRBD2. CDR1 is MRHNA and CDR2 is SNTAGT in the germline V gene. The CDR3 spans 16 residues. V lost 0 bases to trimming and J lost 4 bases; unmatched junction nucleotides: 1.

The chain recombines TRBV3-1 (or the pseudogene TRBV3-2) with TRBJ2-7, with D perhaps TRBD1 or TRBD2 (5 bases each). V lost 5 bases, J lost 13 bases, and 18 bases lay in between. Germline V gene data show CDR1 as LGHDT and CDR2 as YNNKEL (reference sequence). This CDR3 contains 12 residues. CDR3 nucleotide sequence: TGTGCCAGCAGCGTCCGGGACGGAATGGTCTACTTC. It is translated as CASSVRDGMVYF.

This chain uses TRBV5-1 with TRBJ2-2; 7 nucleotides agree with TRBD1. In germline, CDR1 is SGHRS, CDR2 YFSETQ. The CDR3 is 15 amino acids. The trim removed 0 bases at V and 1 base at J, leaving 0 bases unmatched. CDR3 sequence reads: CASSLGTGNTGELFF. The CDR3, as DNA: TGCGCCAGCAGCTTGGGGACAGGGAACACCGGGGAGCTGTTTTTT.

The V and J genes are TRBV19 and TRBJ2-2, with TRBD1 identical over 7 bases. Germline lookup yields CDR1 LNHDA and CDR2 SQIVND (reference sequence). V gave up 2 bases and J gave up 1 base; unmatched junction bases: 19. The CDR3 runs 21 residues. Written as DNA, the CDR3 is TGTGCCAGTAGTATACCCACCCCTTCCCCGAGACAGGGCTGGAACACCGGGGAGCTGTTTTTT. It is translated as CASSIPTPSPRQGWNTGELFF.